The sequence of this TCR beta chain was determined in a study of T cell responses to AZD1222 COVID-19 vaccine (dated by TCRdb to the early 2020s). With regard to the full study: AZD1222 recipients with second doses at about 4 weeks or about 12 weeks were pooled, because spike-specific TCR depth and breadth did not differ between schedules. A total of just over 230 trial participants underwent TCR sequencing, of whom roughly 210 received two doses of AZD1222 and around 25 received two doses of the MenACWY control vaccine. Trial participants were enrolled into age subgroups of 18-55, 56-69 and 70-plus years, which contained 148, 28 and 57 TCR-sequenced participants, respectively.

The CDR3 regions of human TCRbeta chains were analyzed by immunosequencing. As for how the authors treated the data: Repertoire TCRs were checked for matches against a reference library of SARS-CoV-2-specific TCRs that had been generated using the MIRA antigen-specificity platform. Breadth was defined as the fraction of unique TCRs that were SARS-CoV-2-associated, and depth was defined as the fraction of total T cells that were SARS-CoV-2-associated. Using the MIRA data, each spike-specific TCR was assigned both to the spike region to which the TCR was reactive and to a CD4 or CD8 class. Log10-transformed breadth and depth values were compared by one-way ANOVA with Sidak's multiple comparisons tests. Sourced from immuneACCESS, this table was stored by TCRdb with only in-frame sequences that have V and J called. A share of the clones is absent; for the studies checked, an unresolved V gene accounts for under half, and the remainder has no known explanation. D and trimming were read from the DNA, whereas the V and J calls and clone size are those reported in that table. The sample records some 130,000 clones, 91% of which are singletons. The top ten clones comprise around 2.8% of the sample.

Broad study findings and their caveats: The 56-69-year group was small, and its depth increase did not reach significance, likely because of low power. A significant rise in spike-specific TCR breadth and depth was observed after two AZD1222 doses relative to day 0 and relative to MenACWY recipients. Participants were mostly white British, with more females than males. The authors suggested clonal diversity may have been underestimated. Epitopes outside the regions mutated in the B.1.351 and B.1.1.7 variants were reportedly recognized by nearly half of the unique spike-specific TCRs. Because no day 14 peak-response samples were available, repertoires were characterized only after the peak T cell response. Conclusions about previously exposed vaccinees are limited because only five to seven AZD1222 recipients were SARS-CoV-2 seropositive at baseline. CD4 TCRs associated with the vaccine covered the entire spike protein, and the dominant responses were in regions 160-218 and 743-854.

Points on this clone: Its target antigen remains unknown. Base qualities are not recorded, but no much larger clone differs from it by a single base.

Trimming takes 5 bases from V and 5 bases from J, and the germline ends sit 12 bases apart. Based on the germline V gene, the CDR1 and CDR2 sequences are SNHLY and FYNNEI. Taken from cysteine to phenylalanine, the CDR3 has 13 residues. The CDR3 DNA has 39 bases and is translated from base 1. The sample's time point label is to be understood as: baseline before first vaccination. Samples from vaccinated people were obtained from the UK trials COV001 and COV002, which included a single-blind randomized controlled phase 2/3 trial of AZD1222 (ChAdOx1 nCoV-19) in healthy adults. For TCRbeta chain sequencing, PBMC samples were collected from trial participants at day 0 and at day 28 after the second dose.

The source of this sequence is an adult in good health. The rearrangement combines TRBV2 with TRBJ2-5; the D segment could be TRBD1, given 8 matching bases. Sequences were derived from peripheral blood, sampled on day 0 of AZD1222 vaccination. CDR3 loop: CASSSQGGETQYF. In nucleotides, the sequence is TGTGCCAGCAGTTCACAGGGGGGGGAGACCCAGTACTTC.